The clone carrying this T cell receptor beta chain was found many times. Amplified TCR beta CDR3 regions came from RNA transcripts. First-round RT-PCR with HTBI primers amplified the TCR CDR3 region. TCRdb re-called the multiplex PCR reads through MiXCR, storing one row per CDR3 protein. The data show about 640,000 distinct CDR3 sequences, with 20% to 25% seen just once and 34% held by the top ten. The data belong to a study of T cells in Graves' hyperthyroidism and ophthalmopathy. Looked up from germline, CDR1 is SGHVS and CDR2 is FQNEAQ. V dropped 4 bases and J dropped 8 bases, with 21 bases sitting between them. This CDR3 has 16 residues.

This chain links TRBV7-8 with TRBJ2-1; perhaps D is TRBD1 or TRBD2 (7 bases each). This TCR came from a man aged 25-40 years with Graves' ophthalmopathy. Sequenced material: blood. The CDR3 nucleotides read TGTGCCAGCAGCTCGACCTGGGAGGGGGCGGAGGATGAGCAGTTCTTC. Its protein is CASSSTWEGAEDEQFF.